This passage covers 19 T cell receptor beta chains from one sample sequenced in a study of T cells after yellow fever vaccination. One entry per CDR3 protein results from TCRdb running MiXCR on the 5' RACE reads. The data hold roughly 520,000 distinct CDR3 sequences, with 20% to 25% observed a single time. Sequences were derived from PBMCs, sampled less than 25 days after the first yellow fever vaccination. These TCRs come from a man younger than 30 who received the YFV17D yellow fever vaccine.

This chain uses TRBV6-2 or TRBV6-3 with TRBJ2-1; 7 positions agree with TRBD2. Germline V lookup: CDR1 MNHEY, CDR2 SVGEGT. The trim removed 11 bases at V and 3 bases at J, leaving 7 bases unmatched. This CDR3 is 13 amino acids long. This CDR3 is CASGLADYNEQFF. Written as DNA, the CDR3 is TGTGCCTCGGGTCTAGCGGACTACAATGAGCAGTTCTTC.

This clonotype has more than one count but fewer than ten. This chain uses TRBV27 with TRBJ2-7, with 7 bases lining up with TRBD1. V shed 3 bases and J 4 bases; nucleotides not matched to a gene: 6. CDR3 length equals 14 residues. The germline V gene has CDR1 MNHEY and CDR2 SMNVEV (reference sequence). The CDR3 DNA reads TGTGCCAGCAGTTTCTACCTGACAGGGTACGAGCAGTACTTC. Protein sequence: CASSFYLTGYEQYF.

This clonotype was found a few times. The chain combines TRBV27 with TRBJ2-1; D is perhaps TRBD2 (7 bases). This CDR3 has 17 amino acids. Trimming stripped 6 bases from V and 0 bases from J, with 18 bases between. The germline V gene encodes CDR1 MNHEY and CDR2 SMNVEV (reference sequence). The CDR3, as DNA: TGTGCCAGCAGACCCTGGGGGGGCGGCCACTCCTACAATGAGCAGTTCTTC. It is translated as CASRPWGGGHSYNEQFF.

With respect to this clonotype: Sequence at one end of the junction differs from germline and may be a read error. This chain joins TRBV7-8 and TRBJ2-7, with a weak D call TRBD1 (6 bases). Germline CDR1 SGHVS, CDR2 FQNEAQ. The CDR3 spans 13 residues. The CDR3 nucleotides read TGTGCCAGCAGCTTATGGGGGCAGGGTGAGCAGCACTTC. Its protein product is CASSLWGQGEQHF.

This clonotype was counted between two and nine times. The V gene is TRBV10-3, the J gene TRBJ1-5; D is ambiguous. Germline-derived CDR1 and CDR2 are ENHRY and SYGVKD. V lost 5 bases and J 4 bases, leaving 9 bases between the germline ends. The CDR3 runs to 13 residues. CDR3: CAISREPNQPQHF. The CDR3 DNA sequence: TGTGCCATCAGTCGGGAGCCTAATCAGCCCCAGCATTTT.

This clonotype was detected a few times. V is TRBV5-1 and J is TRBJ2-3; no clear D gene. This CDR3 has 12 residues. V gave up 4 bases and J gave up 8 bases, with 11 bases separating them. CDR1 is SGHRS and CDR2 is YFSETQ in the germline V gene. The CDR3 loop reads CASSTESATQYF. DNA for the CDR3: TGCGCCAGCAGCACAGAAAGCGCTACGCAGTATTTT.

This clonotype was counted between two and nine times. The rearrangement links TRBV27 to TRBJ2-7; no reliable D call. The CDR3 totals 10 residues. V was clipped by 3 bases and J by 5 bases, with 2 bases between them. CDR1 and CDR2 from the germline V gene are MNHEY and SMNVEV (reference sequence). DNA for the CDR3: TGTGCCAGCAGTTTTAACGAGCAGTACGTC. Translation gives CASSFNEQYV.

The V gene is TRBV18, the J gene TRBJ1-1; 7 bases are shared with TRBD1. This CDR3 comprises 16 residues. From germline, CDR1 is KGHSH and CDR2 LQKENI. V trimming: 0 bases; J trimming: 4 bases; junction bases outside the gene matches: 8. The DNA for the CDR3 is TGTGCCAGCTCACCACCGTCACAGGGGATAGGCACTGAAGCTTTCTTT. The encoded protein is CASSPPSQGIGTEAFF.

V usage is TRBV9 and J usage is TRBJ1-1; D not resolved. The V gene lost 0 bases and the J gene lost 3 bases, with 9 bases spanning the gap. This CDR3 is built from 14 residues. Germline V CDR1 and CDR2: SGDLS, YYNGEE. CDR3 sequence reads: CASSVGGSYTEAFF. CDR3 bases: TGTGCCAGCAGCGTAGGTGGGTCCTACACTGAAGCTTTCTTT.

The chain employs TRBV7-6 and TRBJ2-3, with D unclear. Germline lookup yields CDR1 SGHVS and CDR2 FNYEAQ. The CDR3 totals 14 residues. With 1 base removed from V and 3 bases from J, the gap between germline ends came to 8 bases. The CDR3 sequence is CASSLGLPTDTQYF. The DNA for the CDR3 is TGTGCCAGCAGCTTAGGTCTGCCGACAGATACGCAGTATTTT.

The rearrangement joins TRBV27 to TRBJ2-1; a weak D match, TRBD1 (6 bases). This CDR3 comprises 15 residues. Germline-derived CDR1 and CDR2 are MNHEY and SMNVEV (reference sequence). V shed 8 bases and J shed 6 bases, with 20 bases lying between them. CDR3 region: CASCIAGVGSNEQFF. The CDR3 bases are TGTGCCAGCTGTATCGCAGGGGTGGGCAGCAATGAGCAGTTCTTC.

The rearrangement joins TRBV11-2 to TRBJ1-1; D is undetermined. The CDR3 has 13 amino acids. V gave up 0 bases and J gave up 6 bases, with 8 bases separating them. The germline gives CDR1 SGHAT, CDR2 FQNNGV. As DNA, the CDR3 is TGTGCCAGCAGCTTAGATCTCCGCTCTGAAGCTTTCTTT. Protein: CASSLDLRSEAFF.

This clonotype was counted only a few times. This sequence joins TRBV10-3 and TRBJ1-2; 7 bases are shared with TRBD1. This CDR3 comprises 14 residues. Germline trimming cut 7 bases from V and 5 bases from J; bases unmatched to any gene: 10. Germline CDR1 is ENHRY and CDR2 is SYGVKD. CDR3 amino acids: CAITSTGSGYGYTF. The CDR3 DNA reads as TGTGCCATCACCTCGACAGGGTCGGGGTATGGCTACACCTTC.

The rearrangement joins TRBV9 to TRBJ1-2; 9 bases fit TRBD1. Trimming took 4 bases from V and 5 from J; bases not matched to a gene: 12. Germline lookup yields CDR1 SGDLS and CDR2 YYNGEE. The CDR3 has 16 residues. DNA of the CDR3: TGTGCCAGCAGCCTAAACCGGGACAGGGTTGGGTATGGCTACACCTTC. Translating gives CASSLNRDRVGYGYTF.

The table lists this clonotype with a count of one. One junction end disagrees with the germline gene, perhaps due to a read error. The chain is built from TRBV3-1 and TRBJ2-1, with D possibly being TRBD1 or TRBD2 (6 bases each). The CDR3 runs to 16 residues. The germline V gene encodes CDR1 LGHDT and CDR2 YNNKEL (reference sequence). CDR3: CACSPFTGGQYNEQFF. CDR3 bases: TGTGCCTGCAGCCCCTTTACTGGGGGGCAATACAATGAGCAGTTCTTC.

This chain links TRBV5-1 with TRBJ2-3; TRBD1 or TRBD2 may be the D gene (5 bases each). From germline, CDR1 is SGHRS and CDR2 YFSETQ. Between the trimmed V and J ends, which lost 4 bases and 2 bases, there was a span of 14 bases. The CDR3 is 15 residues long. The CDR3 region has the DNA TGCGCCAGCAGCCCAGGGACCCTCCACACAGATACGCAGTATTTT. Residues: CASSPGTLHTDTQYF.

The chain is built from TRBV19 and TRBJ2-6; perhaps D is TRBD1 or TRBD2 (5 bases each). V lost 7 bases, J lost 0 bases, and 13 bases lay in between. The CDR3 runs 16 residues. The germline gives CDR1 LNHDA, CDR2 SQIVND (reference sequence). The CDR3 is CASIRGRGSGANVLTF. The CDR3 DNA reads TGTGCCAGTATTCGGGGACGGGGCTCTGGGGCCAACGTCCTGACTTTC.

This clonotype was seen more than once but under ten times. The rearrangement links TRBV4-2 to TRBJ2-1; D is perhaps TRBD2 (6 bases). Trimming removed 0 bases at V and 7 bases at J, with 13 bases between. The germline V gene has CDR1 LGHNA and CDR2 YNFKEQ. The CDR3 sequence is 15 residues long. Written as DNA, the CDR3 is TGTGCCAGCAGCCAAGAGGCGGGTCTAGCGAATGAGCAGTTCTTC. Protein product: CASSQEAGLANEQFF.

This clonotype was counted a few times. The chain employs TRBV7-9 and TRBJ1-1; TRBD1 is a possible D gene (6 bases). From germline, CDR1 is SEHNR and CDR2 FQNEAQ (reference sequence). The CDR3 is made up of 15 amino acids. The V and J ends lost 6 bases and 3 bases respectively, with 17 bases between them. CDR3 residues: CASRIIGGADTEAFF. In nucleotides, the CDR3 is TGTGCCAGCAGGATCATAGGGGGGGCTGACACTGAAGCTTTCTTT.